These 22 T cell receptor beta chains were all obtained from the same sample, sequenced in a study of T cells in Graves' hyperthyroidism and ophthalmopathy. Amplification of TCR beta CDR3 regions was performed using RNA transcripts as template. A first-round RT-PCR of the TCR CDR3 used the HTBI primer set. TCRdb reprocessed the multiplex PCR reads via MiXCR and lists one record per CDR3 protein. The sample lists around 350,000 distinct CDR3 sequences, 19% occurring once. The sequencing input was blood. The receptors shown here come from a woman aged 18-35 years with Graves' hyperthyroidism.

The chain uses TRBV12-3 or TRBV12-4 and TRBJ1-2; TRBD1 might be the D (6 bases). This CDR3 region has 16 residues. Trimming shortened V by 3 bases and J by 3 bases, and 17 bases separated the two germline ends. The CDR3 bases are TGTGCCAGCAGTTTTTACCGGGGGCCAGTCTACTATGGCTACACCTTC. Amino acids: CASSFYRGPVYYGYTF.

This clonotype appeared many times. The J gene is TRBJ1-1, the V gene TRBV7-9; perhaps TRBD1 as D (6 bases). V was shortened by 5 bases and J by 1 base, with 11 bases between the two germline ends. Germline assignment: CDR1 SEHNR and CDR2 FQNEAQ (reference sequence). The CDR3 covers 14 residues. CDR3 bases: TGTGCCAGCAGCCCTATGGACAGGAACACTGAAGCTTTCTTT. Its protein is CASSPMDRNTEAFF.

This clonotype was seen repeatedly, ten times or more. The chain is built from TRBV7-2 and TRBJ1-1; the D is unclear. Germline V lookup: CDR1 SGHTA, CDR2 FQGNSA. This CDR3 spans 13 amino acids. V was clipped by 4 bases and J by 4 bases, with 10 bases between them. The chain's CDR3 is CASSSGLFTEAFF. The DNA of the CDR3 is TGTGCCAGCAGCTCCGGACTGTTCACTGAAGCTTTCTTT.

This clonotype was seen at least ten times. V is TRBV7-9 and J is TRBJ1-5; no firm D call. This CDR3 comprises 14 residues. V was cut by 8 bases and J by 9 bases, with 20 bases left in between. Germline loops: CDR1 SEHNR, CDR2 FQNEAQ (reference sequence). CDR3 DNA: TGTGCCAGCGGCTCGACCCGGATCGGAGGGCCCCAGCATTTT. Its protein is CASGSTRIGGPQHF.

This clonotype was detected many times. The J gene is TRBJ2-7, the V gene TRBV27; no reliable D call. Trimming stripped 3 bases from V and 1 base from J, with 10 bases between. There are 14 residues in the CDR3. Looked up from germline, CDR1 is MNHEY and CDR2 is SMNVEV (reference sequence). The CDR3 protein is CASSFRPSSYEQYF. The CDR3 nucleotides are TGTGCCAGCAGTTTTCGCCCGTCATCCTACGAGCAGTACTTC.

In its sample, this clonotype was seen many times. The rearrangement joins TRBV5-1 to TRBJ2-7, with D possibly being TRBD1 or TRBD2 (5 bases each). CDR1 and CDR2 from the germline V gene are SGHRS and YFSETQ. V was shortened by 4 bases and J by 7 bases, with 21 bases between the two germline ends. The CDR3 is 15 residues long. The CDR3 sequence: CASSTPGTNKGEQYF. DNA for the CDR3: TGCGCCAGCAGCACCCCTGGGACGAACAAGGGTGAGCAGTACTTC.

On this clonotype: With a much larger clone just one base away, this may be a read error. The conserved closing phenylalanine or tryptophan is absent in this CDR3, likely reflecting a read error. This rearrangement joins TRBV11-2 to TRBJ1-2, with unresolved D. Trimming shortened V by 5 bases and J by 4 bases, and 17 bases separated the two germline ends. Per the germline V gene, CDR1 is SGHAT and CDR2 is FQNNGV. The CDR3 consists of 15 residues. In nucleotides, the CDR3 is TGTGCCAGCAGCCATGGGAGGGCGGCGGGCTATGGCTACACCGTC. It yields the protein CASSHGRAAGYGYTV.

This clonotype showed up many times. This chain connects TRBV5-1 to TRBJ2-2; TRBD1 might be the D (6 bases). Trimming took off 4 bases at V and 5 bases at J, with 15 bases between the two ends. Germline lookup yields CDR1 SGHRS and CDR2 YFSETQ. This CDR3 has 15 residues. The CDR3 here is CASSDPGQTTGELFF. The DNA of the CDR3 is TGCGCCAGCAGCGATCCGGGACAAACGACCGGGGAGCTGTTTTTT.

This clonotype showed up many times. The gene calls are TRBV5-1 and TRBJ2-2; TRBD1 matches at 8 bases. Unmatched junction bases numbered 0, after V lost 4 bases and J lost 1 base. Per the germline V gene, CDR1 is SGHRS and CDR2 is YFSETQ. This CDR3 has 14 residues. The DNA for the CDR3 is TGCGCCAGCAGCGGGACAGGGAACACCGGGGAGCTGTTTTTT. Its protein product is CASSGTGNTGELFF.

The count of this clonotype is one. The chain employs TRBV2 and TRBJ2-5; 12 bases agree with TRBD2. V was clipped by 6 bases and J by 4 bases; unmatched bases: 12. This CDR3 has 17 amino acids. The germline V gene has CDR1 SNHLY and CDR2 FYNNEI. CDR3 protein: CASSPSPSGGGRETQYF. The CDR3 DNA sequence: TGTGCCAGCAGCCCCTCCCCTAGCGGGGGGGGGAGAGAGACCCAGTACTTC.

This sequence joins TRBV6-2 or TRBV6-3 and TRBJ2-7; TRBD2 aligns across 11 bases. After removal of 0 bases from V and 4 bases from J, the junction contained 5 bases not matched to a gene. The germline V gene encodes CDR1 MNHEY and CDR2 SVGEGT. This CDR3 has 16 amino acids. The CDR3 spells CASSYSTLAGGYEQYF. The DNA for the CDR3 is TGTGCCAGCAGTTACTCGACTCTAGCGGGAGGTTACGAGCAGTACTTC.

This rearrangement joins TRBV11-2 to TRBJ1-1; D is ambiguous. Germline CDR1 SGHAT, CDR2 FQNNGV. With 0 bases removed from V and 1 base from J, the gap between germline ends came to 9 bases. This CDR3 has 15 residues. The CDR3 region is CASSLELGGNTEAFF. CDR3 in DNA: TGTGCCAGCAGCTTAGAGCTAGGAGGGAACACTGAAGCTTTCTTT. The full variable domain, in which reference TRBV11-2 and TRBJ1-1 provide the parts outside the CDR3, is EAGVAQSPRYKIIEKRQSVAFWCNPISGHATLYWYQQILGQGPKLLIQFQNNGVVDDSQLPKDRFSAERLKGVDSTLKIQPAKLEDSAVYLCASSLELGGNTEAFFGQGTRLTVV.

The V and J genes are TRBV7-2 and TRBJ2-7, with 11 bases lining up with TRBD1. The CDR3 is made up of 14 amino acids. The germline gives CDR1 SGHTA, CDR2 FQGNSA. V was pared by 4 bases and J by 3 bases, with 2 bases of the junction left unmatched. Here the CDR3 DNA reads TGTGCCAGCAGCTGGGGGACAGGGGGCTACGAGCAGTACTTC. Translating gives CASSWGTGGYEQYF.

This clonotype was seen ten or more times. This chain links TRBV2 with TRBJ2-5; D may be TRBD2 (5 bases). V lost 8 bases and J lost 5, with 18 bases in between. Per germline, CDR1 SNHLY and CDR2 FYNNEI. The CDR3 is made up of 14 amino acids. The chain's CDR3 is CASLRRGTGETQYF. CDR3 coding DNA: TGTGCCAGCTTGCGTCGCGGAACGGGGGAGACCCAGTACTTC. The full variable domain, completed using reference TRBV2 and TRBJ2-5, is EPEVTQTPSHQVTQMGQEVILRCVPISNHLYFYWYRQILGQKVEFLVSFYNNEISEKSEIFDDQFSVERPDGSNFTLKIRSTKLEDSAMYFCASLRRGTGETQYFGPGTRLLVL.

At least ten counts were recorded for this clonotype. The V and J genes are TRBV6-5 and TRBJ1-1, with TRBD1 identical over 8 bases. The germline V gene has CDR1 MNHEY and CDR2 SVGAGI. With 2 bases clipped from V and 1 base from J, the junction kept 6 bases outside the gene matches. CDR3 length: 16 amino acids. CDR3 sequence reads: CASSYGQGRWNTEAFF. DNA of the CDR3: TGTGCCAGCAGTTACGGACAGGGTAGGTGGAACACTGAAGCTTTCTTT.

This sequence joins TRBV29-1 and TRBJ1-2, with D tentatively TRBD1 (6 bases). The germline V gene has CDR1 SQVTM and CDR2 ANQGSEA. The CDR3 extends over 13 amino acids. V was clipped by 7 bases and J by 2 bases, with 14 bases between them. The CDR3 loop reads CSAGGWRNYGYTF. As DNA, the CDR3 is TGCAGCGCTGGGGGCTGGCGGAACTATGGCTACACCTTC.

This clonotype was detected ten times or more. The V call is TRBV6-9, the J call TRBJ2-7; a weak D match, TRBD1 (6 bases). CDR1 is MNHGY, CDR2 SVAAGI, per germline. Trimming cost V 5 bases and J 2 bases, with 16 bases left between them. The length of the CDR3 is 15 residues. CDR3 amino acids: CASSPRQDLPYEQYF. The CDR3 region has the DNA TGTGCCAGCAGTCCTAGACAGGACCTCCCCTACGAGCAGTACTTC.

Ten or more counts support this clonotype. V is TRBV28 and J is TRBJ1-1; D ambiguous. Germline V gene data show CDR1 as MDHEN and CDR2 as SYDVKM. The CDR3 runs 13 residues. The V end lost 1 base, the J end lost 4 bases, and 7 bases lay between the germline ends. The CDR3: CASSLFWGTEAFF. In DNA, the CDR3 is TGTGCCAGCAGTTTATTTTGGGGCACTGAAGCTTTCTTT.

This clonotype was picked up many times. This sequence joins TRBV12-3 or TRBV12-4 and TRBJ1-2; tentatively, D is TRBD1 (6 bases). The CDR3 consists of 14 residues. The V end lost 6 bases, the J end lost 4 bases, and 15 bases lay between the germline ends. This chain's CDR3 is CASRSGEWGYGYTF. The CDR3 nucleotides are TGTGCCAGCAGGTCAGGGGAGTGGGGCTATGGCTACACCTTC.

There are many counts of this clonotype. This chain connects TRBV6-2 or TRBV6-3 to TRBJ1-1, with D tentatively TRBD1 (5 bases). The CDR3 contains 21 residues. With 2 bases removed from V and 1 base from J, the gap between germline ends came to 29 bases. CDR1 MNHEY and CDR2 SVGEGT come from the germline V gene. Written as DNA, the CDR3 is TGTGCCAGCAGTTACGGCTTGTTATCCTCCTGGGGGACCGGGGGGAACACTGAAGCTTTCTTT. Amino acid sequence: CASSYGLLSSWGTGGNTEAFF.

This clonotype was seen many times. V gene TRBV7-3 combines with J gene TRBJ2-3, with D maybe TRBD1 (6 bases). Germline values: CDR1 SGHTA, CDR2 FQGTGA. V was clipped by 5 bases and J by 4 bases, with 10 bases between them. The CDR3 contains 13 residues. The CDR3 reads CASSPHRADTQYF. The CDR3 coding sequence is TGTGCCAGCAGCCCCCACAGGGCAGATACGCAGTATTTT.

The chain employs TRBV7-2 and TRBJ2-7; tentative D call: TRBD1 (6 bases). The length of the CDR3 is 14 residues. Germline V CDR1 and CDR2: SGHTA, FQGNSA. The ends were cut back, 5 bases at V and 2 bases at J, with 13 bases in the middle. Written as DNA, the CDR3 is TGTGCCAGCAGCCAAGGCACAGGGCCCTACGAGCAGTACTTC. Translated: CASSQGTGPYEQYF.